These 11 T cell receptor beta chains originate from one sample sequenced in a study of cytomegalovirus exposure and HLA in healthy donors. The PCR made use of 60 Vbeta and 13 Jbeta primers. The data were produced by immunoSEQ multiplex PCR, yet TCRdb's version contains in-frame clones alone and is incomplete. The data hold 150,000 or so clones, with around 76% observed a single time. Input material: PBMCs. These TCRs come from a male donor in good health and CMV-seronegative.

As concerns this clone: Sequence at one end of the junction differs from germline and may be a read error. The chain employs TRBV7-9 and TRBJ2-7; D is unclear. This CDR3 comprises 12 residues. In germline, CDR1 is SEHNR, CDR2 FQNEAQ (reference sequence). CDR3 sequence: CSSSPRGYEQYF. The CDR3 bases are TGTTCCAGCAGCCCCCGCGGCTACGAGCAGTACTTC. The whole variable domain, remainder taken from reference TRBV7-9 and TRBJ2-7, is DTGVSQNPRHKITKRGQNVTFRCDPISEHNRLYWYRQTLGQGPEFLTYFQNEAQLEKSRLLSDRFSAERPKGSFSTLEIQRTEQGDSAMYLCSSSPRGYEQYFGPGTRLTVT.

The chain uses TRBV9 and TRBJ1-6, with 7 bases matching TRBD1. This CDR3 contains 16 residues. With V trimmed by 0 bases and J by 7 bases, 7 bases remained unmatched. Germline V gene data show CDR1 as SGDLS and CDR2 as YYNGEE. CDR3 protein: CASSVARTGGNSPLHF. CDR3 bases: TGTGCCAGCAGCGTAGCTCGGACAGGCGGCAATTCACCCCTCCACTTT.

V gene TRBV10-2 combines with J gene TRBJ2-3, with 11 bases matching TRBD1. Germline V gene sequence: CDR1 WSHSY, CDR2 SAAADI. The CDR3 consists of 15 residues. V gave up 9 bases and J gave up 2 bases; unmatched junction bases: 7. As DNA, the CDR3 is TGCGCCAGTTTAGGGACAGGGGGACACACAGATACGCAGTATTTT. Protein sequence: CASLGTGGHTDTQYF.

This clone was found a few times. This sequence joins TRBV6-5 and TRBJ1-4; the D gene is possibly TRBD1 (5 bases). V dropped 6 bases and J dropped 6 bases, with 17 bases sitting between them. Germline CDR1 is MNHEY and CDR2 is SVGAGI. The CDR3 is 15 amino acids. Here the CDR3 reads CASSPHRGYDEKLFF. In DNA form, the CDR3 reads TGTGCCAGCAGCCCCCATCGGGGGTATGATGAAAAACTGTTTTTT.

About this clone: At one end, the junction sequence differs from germline, possibly due to a read error. The chain couples TRBV6-5 to TRBJ2-5, with TRBD2 matching over 10 bases. The CDR3 contains 16 residues. Germline V gene data show CDR1 as MNHEY and CDR2 as SVGAGI. For the CDR3, the DNA is TGTGCCAGCAGATACTTAGCGGGGGGAGATTCGAAGACCCAGTACTTC. This translates into CASRYLAGGDSKTQYF.

The rearrangement joins TRBV5-1 to TRBJ1-3; TRBD1 aligns across 7 bases. Trimming took 0 bases from V and 0 from J; bases not matched to a gene: 12. CDR3 length: 19 amino acids. From germline, CDR1 is SGHRS and CDR2 YFSETQ. CDR3 in DNA: TGCGCCAGCAGCTTGGTTTCAGGGGGGCCCGGTCGCTCTGGAAACACCATATATTTT. Translated: CASSLVSGGPGRSGNTIYF.

This sequence joins TRBV4-1 and TRBJ2-2, with D possibly being TRBD1 (6 bases). Trimming cost V 2 bases and J 6 bases, with 16 bases left between them. The germline CDR1 and CDR2 sequences are MGHRA and YSYEKL. CDR3 length: 16 amino acids. The chain's CDR3 is CASSQWLGAIAGELFF. Written as DNA, the CDR3 is TGCGCCAGCAGCCAATGGTTGGGGGCGATCGCCGGGGAGCTGTTTTTT.

This clone was counted between two and nine times. The chain joins TRBV6-5 to TRBJ2-2; TRBD1 matches at 9 bases. The germline gives CDR1 MNHEY, CDR2 SVGAGI. This CDR3 region has 15 residues. With 5 bases clipped from V and 6 bases from J, the junction kept 7 bases outside the gene matches. The CDR3 is CASSRDRGYPGELFF. As DNA, the CDR3 is TGTGCCAGCAGTCGCGACAGGGGGTATCCCGGGGAGCTGTTTTTT.

The J gene is TRBJ2-7, the V gene TRBV7-2; D gene ambiguous. This CDR3 contains 13 residues. The V end was cut by 5 bases, the J end by 1 base, with 9 bases between. The germline V gene has CDR1 SGHTA and CDR2 FQGNSA. This chain's CDR3 is CASSPWPSYEQYF. CDR3 bases: TGTGCCAGCAGCCCCTGGCCATCCTACGAGCAGTACTTC.

V is TRBV6-5 and J is TRBJ2-7; 8 positions match TRBD1. The CDR3 runs 16 residues. Germline trimming cut 1 base from V and 2 bases from J; bases unmatched to any gene: 7. Germline loops: CDR1 MNHEY, CDR2 SVGAGI. The CDR3 sequence: CASSYFADRAPYEQYF. The CDR3 DNA follows: TGTGCCAGCAGTTACTTTGCGGACAGGGCACCCTACGAGCAGTACTTC.

This chain uses TRBV27 with TRBJ2-1; TRBD2 might be the D (6 bases). CDR3 size: 16 residues. Germline CDR1 and CDR2: MNHEY and SMNVEV (reference sequence). V lost 5 bases to trimming and J lost 2 bases, with 16 bases between them. The CDR3 loop reads CASSGRAGDAYNEQFF. Written as DNA, the CDR3 is TGTGCCAGCAGTGGACGAGCGGGCGATGCCTACAATGAGCAGTTCTTC.